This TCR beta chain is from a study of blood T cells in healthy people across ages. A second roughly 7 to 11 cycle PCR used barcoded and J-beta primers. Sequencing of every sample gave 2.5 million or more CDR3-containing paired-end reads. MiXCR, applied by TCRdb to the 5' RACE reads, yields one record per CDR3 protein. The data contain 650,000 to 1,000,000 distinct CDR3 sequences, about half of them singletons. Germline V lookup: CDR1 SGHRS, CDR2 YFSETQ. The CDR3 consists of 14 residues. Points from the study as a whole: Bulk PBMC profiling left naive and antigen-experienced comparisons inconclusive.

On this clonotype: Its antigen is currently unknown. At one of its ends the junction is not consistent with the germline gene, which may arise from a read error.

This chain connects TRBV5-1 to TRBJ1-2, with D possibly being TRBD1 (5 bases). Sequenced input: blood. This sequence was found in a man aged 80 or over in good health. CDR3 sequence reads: CAGSPGTAGYGYTF. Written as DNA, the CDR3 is TGCGCCGGCAGCCCGGGGACGGCAGGCTATGGCTACACCTTC.